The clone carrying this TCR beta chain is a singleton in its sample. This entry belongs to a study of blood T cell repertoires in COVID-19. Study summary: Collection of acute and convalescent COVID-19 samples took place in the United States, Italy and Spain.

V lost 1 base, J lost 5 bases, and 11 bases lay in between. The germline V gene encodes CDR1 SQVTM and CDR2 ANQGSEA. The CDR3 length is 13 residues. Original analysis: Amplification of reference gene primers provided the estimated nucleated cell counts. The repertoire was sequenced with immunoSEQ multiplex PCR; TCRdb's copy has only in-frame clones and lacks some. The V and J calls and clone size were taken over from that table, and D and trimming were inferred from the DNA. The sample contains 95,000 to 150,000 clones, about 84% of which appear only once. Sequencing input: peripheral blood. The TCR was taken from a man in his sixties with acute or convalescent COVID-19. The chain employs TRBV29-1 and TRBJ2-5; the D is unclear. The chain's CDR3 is CSVEGGLRETQYF. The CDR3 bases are TGCAGCGTTGAAGGTGGTCTGCGGGAGACCCAGTACTTC.